This T cell receptor beta chain was sequenced during a study of technical replicates of blood from a few donors. Sequenced by immunoSEQ multiplex PCR; TCRdb stores in-frame clones only, minus some. The data show about 70,000 clones, with approximately 83% seen just once and about 5% held by the top ten. The CDR3 is 14 residues long. Per the germline V gene, CDR1 is SGHDT and CDR2 is YYEEEE. V lost 2 bases and J 0 bases, leaving 8 bases between the germline ends. The clonotype was recovered from a human donor in good health. Some clones in this sample may be carry-over from other donors' samples. This rearrangement joins TRBV5-6 to TRBJ2-5; no clear D. Sequencing used PBMCs. The chain's CDR3 is CASSFLVYQETQYF. Written as DNA, the CDR3 is TGTGCCAGCAGCTTTCTAGTGTACCAAGAGACCCAGTACTTC. Combining the CDR3 with reference TRBV5-6 and TRBJ2-5 gives the whole variable domain DAGVTQSPTHLIKTRGQQVTLRCSPKSGHDTVSWYQQALGQGPQFIFQYYEEEERQRGNFPDRFSGHQFPNYSSELNVNALLLGDSALYLCASSFLVYQETQYFGPGTRLLVL.